This TCR beta chain was retrieved from a study of CD8+CD57+ T cells in acquired aplastic anemia (dated by TCRdb to the late 2010s). Regarding the research as a whole: A mean of around 3.3 ug of DNA, ranging from 0.2 to 27.4 ug, was extracted from sorted CD4+ and CD8+ cells. Mean read counts for healthy donor samples were around 10 million for CD4+ cells and under 14 million for CD8+ cells. Broader findings and caveats from the paper: Around 27 CD8+ CDR3 sequences were found in both patients and controls but appeared to be highly expressed in patients and within the immunodominant clones of the patients. Patients and healthy controls showed no significant difference in CD8+ Simpson's diversity (P=0.060).

Remarks on this clonotype: It has no known antigen specificity. Base qualities are not at hand, and no much larger clone is one base apart.

The study deep-sequenced TCR repertoires of sorted CD4+ and CD8+ blood T cells from severe aplastic anemia patients and healthy subjects. Ficoll-Paque density gradient centrifugation was used to isolate peripheral blood mononuclear cells. Before DNA extraction, CD4+ and CD8+ T cells were sorted by FACS or by magnetic beads. The CDR3 has 13 amino acids, counting the end cysteine and phenylalanine. Only CDR3 DNA remains: 39 bases, in frame from the first base. Reading the germline V gene gives CDR1 SQVTM and CDR2 ANQGSEA. The trim is 2 bases for V and 3 bases for J, with a gap of 8 bases between the germline ends. Profiling of TCR beta VDJ combinations and CDR3 sequences used genomic DNA as the template. An Illumina HiSeq 2000 was used for TCR repertoire sequencing. The study's processing was this. TRBV/TRBJ rearrangement plots, CDR3 size and DJ length profiles, and Simpson's diversity index were used to assess repertoires. The most abundant DNA sequence in the deep sequencing data was taken as the immunodominant clone. CDR3 amino acid sequences were checked for sharing between subjects and were compared against published repertoires and the VDJdb database. TCRdb reprocessing: public reads trimmed at Q25 with fastp, clones called with MiXCR, in-frame beta chains kept. Every distinct CDR3 protein forms one entry, paired with its most common genes and DNA. The V and J calls follow TCRdb's processing rather than the paper's. In this sample the table shows some 42,000 distinct CDR3 sequences, approximately 71% of which occur a single time. The top ten constitute less than 25% of the sample.

The rearranged segments are TRBV29-1 and TRBJ2-1; TRBD2 is a possible D gene, resting on 6 matching bases. The sequenced material came from sorted CD4+, CD8+, or CD8+CD57+ T cells (not recorded which) from PBMCs. The clonotype originates from a human donor in good health, serving as a control. The CDR3 region reads CSVELANYNEQFF. The nucleotides read TGCAGCGTTGAACTAGCGAACTACAATGAGCAGTTCTTC.